What follows is one T cell receptor (beta chain) and its context. Per germline, CDR1 LGHDT and CDR2 YNNKEL (reference sequence). The CDR3 has 16 amino acids. V was clipped by 3 bases and J by 5 bases; unmatched bases: 10. TCRdb's copy holds only in-frame clones and misses some; the assay was immunoSEQ multiplex PCR. The data show about 210,000 clones, roughly 90% seen once. The entry originates in a study of blood T cell repertoires in COVID-19. Material for sequencing was PBMCs or T cells enriched from blood (not recorded which). The chain uses TRBV3-1 (or the pseudogene TRBV3-2) and TRBJ2-3; the match to TRBD2 covers 8 bases. The TCR comes from a man younger than 35 with acute COVID-19. CDR3 loop: CASSQALLAAGDTQYF. The CDR3 nucleotides read TGTGCCAGCAGCCAGGCTTTACTAGCGGCTGGAGATACGCAGTATTTT.